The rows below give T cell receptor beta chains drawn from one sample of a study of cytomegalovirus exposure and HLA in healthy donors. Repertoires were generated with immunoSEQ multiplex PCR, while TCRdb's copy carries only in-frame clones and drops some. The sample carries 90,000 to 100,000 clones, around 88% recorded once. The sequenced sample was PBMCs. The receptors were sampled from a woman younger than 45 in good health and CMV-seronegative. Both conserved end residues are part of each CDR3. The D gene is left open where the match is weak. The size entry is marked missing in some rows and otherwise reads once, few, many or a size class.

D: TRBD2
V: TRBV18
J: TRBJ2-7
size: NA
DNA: TGTGCCAGCTCACCATGGGCTAGCGGGGGTCCAAGCTCCTACGAGCAGTACTTC
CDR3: CASSPWASGGPSSYEQYF

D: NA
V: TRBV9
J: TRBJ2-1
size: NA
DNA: TGTGCCAGCAGCGTACTAGCCGAAACCTACAATGAGCAGTTCTTC
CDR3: CASSVLAETYNEQFF

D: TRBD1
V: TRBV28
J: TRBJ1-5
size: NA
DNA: TGTGCCAGCAGGGCCACAGGGGGCAATCAGCCCCAGCATTTT
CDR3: CASRATGGNQPQHF

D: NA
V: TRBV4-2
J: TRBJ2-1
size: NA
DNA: TGTGCCAGCAGCCAAGAGCGTCTAGGATCTGGGGAGCAGTTCTTC
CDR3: CASSQERLGSGEQFF

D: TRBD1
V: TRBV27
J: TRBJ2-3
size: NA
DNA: TGTGCCAGCAGTTTGCGGGACAGGGGATCAGCAGATACGCAGTATTTT
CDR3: CASSLRDRGSADTQYF

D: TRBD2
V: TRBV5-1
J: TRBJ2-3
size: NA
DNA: TGCGCCAGCAGCACCTCCGGGACTAAGGATGCTCCGCAGTATTTT
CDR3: CASSTSGTKDAPQYF

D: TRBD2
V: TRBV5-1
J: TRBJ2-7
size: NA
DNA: TGCGCCAGCAGCTTGAGTAGCGGGGGGTACGAGCAGTACTTC
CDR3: CASSLSSGGYEQYF

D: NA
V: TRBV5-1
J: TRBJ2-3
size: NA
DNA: TGCGCCAGCAGCTTCCCAGGGGCTAGCACAGATACGCAGTATTTT
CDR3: CASSFPGASTDTQYF

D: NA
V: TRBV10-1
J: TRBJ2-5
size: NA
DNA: TGCGCCAGCAGTGGAGCGGGCCAAGAGACCCAGTACTTC
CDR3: CASSGAGQETQYF

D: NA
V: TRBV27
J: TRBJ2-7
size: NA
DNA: TGTGCCAGCAGACTCTTGGGGACGGGGGCCTACGAGCAGTACTTC
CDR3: CASRLLGTGAYEQYF

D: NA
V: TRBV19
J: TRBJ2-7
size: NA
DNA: TGTGCCAGTAGTGTAATCAGAGGCGAGCAGTACTTC
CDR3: CASSVIRGEQYF

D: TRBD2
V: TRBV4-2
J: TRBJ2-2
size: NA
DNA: TGTGCCAGCAGCCAAGCGGGGGTAGTTCCAGCGGGAGTCGGTTTTTATGGGGAGCTGTTTTTT
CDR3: CASSQAGVVPAGVGFYGELFF

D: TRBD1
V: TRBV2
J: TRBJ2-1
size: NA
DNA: TGTGCCAGCGGGAGACAGGGGAGTTACAATGAGCAGTTCTTC
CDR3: CASGRQGSYNEQFF

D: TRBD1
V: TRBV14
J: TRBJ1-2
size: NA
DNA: TGTGCCAGCAGCCTGGGACAGGGGGCGTTTGGCTACACCTTC
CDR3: CASSLGQGAFGYTF

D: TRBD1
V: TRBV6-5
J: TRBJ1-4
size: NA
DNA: TGTGCCAGCAGTTACTCGACAGGGGACGGTGAGGAAAAACTGTTTTTT
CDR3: CASSYSTGDGEEKLFF

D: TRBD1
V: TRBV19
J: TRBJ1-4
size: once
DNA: TGTGCCAGTAGTATCACAGGGGTTGGAGGTGAAAAACTGTTTTTT
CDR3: CASSITGVGGEKLFF

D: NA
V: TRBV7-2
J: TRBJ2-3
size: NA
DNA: TGTGCCAGCAGCTCTAGAGGACTATTAGCAGATACGCAGTATTTT
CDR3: CASSSRGLLADTQYF

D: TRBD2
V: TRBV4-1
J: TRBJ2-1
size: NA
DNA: TGCGCCAGCAGCCTGGGACTAGCGGGGGGGACCTACAATGAGCAGTTCTTC
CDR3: CASSLGLAGGTYNEQFF

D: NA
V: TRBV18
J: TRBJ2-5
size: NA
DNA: TGTGCCAGCTCACCTATGTCGGGTGTATCAGAGACCCAGTACTTC
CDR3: CASSPMSGVSETQYF

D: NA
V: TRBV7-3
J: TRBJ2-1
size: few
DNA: TGTGCCAGCAGCCTCCTTGGGGGGAGCGCCTACAATGAGCAGTTCTTC
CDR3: CASSLLGGSAYNEQFF

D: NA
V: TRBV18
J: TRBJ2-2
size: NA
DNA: TGTGCCAGCTCTCTACAGCCGGGAGGGGAGCTGTTTTTT
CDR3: CASSLQPGGELFF